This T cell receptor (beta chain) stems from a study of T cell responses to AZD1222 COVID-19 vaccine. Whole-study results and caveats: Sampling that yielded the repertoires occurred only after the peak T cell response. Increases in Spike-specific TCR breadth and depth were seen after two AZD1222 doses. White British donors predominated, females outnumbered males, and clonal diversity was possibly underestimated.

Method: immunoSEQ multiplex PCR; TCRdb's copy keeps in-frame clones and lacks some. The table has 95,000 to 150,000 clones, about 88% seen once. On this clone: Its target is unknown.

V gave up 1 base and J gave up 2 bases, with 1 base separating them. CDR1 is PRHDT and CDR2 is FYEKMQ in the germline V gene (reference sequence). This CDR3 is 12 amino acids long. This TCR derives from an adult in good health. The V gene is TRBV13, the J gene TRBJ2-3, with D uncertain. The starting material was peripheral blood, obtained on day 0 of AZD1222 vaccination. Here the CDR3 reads CASSLDTDTQYF. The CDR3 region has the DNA TGTGCCAGCAGCTTAGACACAGATACGCAGTATTTT.